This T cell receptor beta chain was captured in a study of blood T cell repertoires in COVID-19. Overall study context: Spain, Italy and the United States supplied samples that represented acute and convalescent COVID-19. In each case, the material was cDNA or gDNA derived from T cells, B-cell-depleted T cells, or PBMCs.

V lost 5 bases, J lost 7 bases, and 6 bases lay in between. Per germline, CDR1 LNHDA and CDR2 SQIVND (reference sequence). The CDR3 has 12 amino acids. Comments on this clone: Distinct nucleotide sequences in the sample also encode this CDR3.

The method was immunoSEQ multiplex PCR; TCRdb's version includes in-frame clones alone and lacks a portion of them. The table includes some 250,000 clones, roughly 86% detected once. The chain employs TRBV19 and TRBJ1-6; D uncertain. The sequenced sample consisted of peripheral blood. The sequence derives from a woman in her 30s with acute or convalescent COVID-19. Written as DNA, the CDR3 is TGTGCCAGTAGTCCTTCGAATTCACCCCTCCACTTT. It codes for CASSPSNSPLHF.